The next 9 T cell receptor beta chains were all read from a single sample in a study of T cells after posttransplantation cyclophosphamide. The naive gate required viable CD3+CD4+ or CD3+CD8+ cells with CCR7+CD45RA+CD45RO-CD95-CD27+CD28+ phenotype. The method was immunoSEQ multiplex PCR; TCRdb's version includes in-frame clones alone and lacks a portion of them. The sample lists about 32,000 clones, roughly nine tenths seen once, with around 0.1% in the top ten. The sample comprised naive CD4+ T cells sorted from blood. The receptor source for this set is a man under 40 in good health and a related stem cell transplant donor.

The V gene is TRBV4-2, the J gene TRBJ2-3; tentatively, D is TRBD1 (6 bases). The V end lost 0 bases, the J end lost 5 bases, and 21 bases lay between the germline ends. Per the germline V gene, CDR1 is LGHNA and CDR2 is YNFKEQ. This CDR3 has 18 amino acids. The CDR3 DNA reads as TGTGCCAGCAGCCAAGATAGATCCGGAGAGGGGGAGAAAGATACGCAGTATTTT. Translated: CASSQDRSGEGEKDTQYF.

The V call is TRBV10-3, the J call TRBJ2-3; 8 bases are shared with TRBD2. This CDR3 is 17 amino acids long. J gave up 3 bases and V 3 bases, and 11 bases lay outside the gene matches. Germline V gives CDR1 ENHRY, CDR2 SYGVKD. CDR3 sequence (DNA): TGTGCCATCAGTGACGGGGGGGGCCAGGGCGGGACAGATACGCAGTATTTT. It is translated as CAISDGGGQGGTDTQYF.

CDR3 sequence reads: CASSARQRNQPQHF. Written as DNA, the CDR3 is TGTGCCAGTTCCGCTCGACAGAGGAATCAGCCCCAGCATTTT. J is TRBJ1-5 and V is TRBV19, with TRBD1 as a possible D gene (5 bases). This CDR3 spans 14 amino acids. V was shortened by 8 bases and J by 4 bases, with 15 bases between the two germline ends. The germline V gene encodes CDR1 LNHDA and CDR2 SQIVND (reference sequence).

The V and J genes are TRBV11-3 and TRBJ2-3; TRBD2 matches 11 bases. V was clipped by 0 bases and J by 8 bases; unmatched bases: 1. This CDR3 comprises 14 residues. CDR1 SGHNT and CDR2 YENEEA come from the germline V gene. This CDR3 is CASSLDGTSGTQYF. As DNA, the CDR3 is TGTGCCAGCAGCTTAGATGGGACTAGCGGTACGCAGTATTTT.

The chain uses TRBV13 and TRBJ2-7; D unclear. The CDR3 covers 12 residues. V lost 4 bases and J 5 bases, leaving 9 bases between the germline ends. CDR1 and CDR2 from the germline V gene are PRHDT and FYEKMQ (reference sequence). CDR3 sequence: CASSSLSHEQYF. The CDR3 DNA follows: TGTGCCAGCAGCTCCCTTAGCCACGAGCAGTACTTC.

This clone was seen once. CDR3: CASSWNRVEAFF. Written as DNA, the CDR3 is TGTGCCAGCAGTTGGAACAGGGTTGAAGCTTTCTTT. The chain combines TRBV5-6 with TRBJ1-1; TRBD1 is a possible D gene (6 bases). Per germline, CDR1 SGHDT and CDR2 YYEEEE. Trimming cost V 5 bases and J 7 bases, with 12 bases left between them. The CDR3 consists of 12 residues.

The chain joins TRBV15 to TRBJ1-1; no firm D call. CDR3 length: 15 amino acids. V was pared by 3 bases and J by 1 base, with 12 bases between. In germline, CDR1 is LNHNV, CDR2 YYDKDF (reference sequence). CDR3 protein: CATSSGTLGNTEAFF. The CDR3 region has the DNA TGTGCCACCAGCAGCGGCACCCTAGGGAACACTGAAGCTTTCTTT. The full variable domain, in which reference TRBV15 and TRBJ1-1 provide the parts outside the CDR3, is DAMVIQNPRYQVTQFGKPVTLSCSQTLNHNVMYWYQQKSSQAPKLLFHYYDKDFNNEADTPDNFQSRRPNTSFCFLDIRSPGLGDTAMYLCATSSGTLGNTEAFFGQGTRLTVV.

The CDR3: CASSFWTLSGNTIYF. In nucleotides, the CDR3 is TGTGCCAGCAGCTTTTGGACACTCTCTGGAAACACCATATATTTT. The chain has TRBV5-6 and TRBJ1-3, with TRBD1 as a possible D gene (5 bases). Trimming stripped 2 bases from V and 0 bases from J, with 9 bases between. The germline V gene has CDR1 SGHDT and CDR2 YYEEEE. The CDR3 runs to 15 residues.

The CDR3 reads CASTRDRGGYEQYF. The CDR3, as DNA: TGTGCCAGCACCCGAGACAGGGGAGGCTACGAGCAGTACTTC. The rearrangement joins TRBV6-5 to TRBJ2-7, with 8 bases matching TRBD1. V lost 7 bases to trimming and J lost 3 bases; unmatched junction nucleotides: 8. Germline-derived CDR1 and CDR2 are MNHEY and SVGAGI. This CDR3 region has 14 residues.